This T cell receptor beta chain was found in a study of early stage breast cancer tumors. The ends lost 1 base at V and 4 bases at J; junction bases unmatched: 4. Germline assignment: CDR1 SGHTA and CDR2 FQGTGA. The CDR3 is 16 amino acids. A note on this clone: Its antigen remains unidentified.

Points from the study as a whole: Most shared enriched TCRB sequences were commonly generated ones.

Clones were sequenced by immunoSEQ multiplex PCR, and TCRdb holds only the in-frame ones, with some missing. The sample lists more than 60,000 clones, under 85% occurring once. Sequencing was carried out using blood. The sequence came from a person between 55 and 69 years old with breast cancer. The rearrangement joins TRBV7-3 to TRBJ2-1, with TRBD2 matching over 10 bases. The CDR3 spells CASSLSPSGRYNEQFF. The CDR3 region has the DNA TGTGCCAGCAGCTTAAGTCCTAGCGGGAGATACAATGAGCAGTTCTTC.